This TCR beta chain came from a study of cytomegalovirus exposure and HLA in healthy donors. The primer mix had 60 Vbeta and 13 Jbeta primers. Measured with immunoSEQ multiplex PCR; TCRdb has only the in-frame clones, and not every one. Among 60,000 to 70,000 clones, approximately 68% were seen once, and the ten largest hold approximately 11%. Healthy bone marrow donors made up the cohort. A note on this clone: Antigen specificity is unknown.

Study-wide results and caveats: Later analysis suggested links between common viral pathogens and several top significant clusters. In a later analysis, a genetic analysis reported fewer productive-TCR N-insertions in an Asian-associated ancestry cluster than the cohort average.

V was clipped by 3 bases and J by 0 bases; unmatched bases: 11. This CDR3 is 18 amino acids long. CDR1 is MNHEY, CDR2 SMNVEV, per germline (reference sequence). The chain uses TRBV27 and TRBJ1-1; 9 nucleotides line up with TRBD1. Sequenced: PBMCs. The clonotype originates from a woman in her 30s in good health and CMV-seronegative. The CDR3, as DNA: TGTGCCAGCAGTTTGTGGTCGGGACAGGGTTTCATGAACACTGAAGCTTTCTTT. Its translation is CASSLWSGQGFMNTEAFF.